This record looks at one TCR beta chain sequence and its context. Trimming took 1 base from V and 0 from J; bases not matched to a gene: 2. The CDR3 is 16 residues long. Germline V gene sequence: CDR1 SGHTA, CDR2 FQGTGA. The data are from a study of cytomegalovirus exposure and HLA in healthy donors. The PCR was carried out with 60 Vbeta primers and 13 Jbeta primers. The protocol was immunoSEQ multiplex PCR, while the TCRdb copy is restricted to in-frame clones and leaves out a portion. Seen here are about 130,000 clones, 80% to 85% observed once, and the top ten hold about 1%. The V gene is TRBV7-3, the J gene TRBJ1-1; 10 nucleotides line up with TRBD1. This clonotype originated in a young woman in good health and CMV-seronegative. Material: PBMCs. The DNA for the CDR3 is TGTGCCAGCAGCTTAAACGGACAGGGGGTGAACACTGAAGCTTTCTTT. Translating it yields CASSLNGQGVNTEAFF.